The rows below give T cell receptor beta chains drawn from one sample of a study of blood T cell repertoires in COVID-19. Repertoires were generated with immunoSEQ multiplex PCR, while TCRdb's copy carries only in-frame clones and drops some. The sample includes 160,000 or so clones, 80% to 90% of them seen just once. The sequenced sample consisted of peripheral blood. The source of these receptors is an older woman who had recovered from COVID-19. CDR3s include the opening cysteine and the closing phenylalanine or tryptophan. Each record gives: J gene, V gene, clone size, D gene, CDR3 length, CDR3 DNA, CDR3 protein. The D gene is left open where the match is weak. Size is stated for part of the rows, as once, few or many counts, or as a class when the clone is expanded.

>TRBJ1-6|TRBV6-5|.|.|15
TGTGCCAGCAGTTATTCGCCCGGCGGAAATTCACCCCTCCACTTT
CASSYSPGGNSPLHF
>TRBJ2-7|TRBV3-1/TRBV3-2|.|TRBD2|15
TGTGCCAGCAGCACCCGTAGCGGGGGGAGCTACGAGCAGTACTTC
CASSTRSGGSYEQYF
>TRBJ1-2|TRBV6-5|.|.|14
TGTGCCAGCGGGGCAGGTTTGATTAACTATGGCTACACCTTC
CASGAGLINYGYTF
>TRBJ1-2|TRBV10-3|once|TRBD1|14
TGTGCCATCAGTGAGGCGCAGGGGGCCGTCGGCTACACCTTC
CAISEAQGAVGYTF
>TRBJ2-7|TRBV4-1|.|.|13
TGCGCCAGCAGCCACGGCAGACTCTACGAGCAGTACTTC
CASSHGRLYEQYF
>TRBJ2-1|TRBV5-1|.|TRBD2|16
TGCGCCAGCAGCACCGGAGCGGGGGGGCCTTTTGGTGAGCAGTTCTTC
CASSTGAGGPFGEQFF
>TRBJ2-3|TRBV4-1|.|TRBD1|13
TGCGCCAGCAGCCGGACAGGAGCAGATACGCAGTATTTT
CASSRTGADTQYF
>TRBJ1-2|TRBV4-1|.|TRBD1|16
TGCGCCAGCAGCCACGGACAGGATTCCCCTAACTATGGCTACACCTTC
CASSHGQDSPNYGYTF
>TRBJ1-5|TRBV24-1|.|.|12
TGTGCCACCAGTCAGGGTACCCAGCCCCAGCATTTT
CATSQGTQPQHF
>TRBJ1-1|TRBV6-5|.|TRBD1|14
TGTGCCAGCAGTTCGGACAGGGTGGGCACTGAAGCTTTCTTT
CASSSDRVGTEAFF
>TRBJ2-2|TRBV5-1|.|.|15
TGCGCCAGCAGCTTGGTTCAGGGGGGAATCGGGGAGCTGTTTTTT
CASSLVQGGIGELFF
>TRBJ2-5|TRBV2|.|TRBD2|18
TGTGCCAGCAGTGAAAGGCCCGTACTAGCGGGGTACCAAGAGACCCAGTACTTC
CASSERPVLAGYQETQYF
>TRBJ2-7|TRBV9|once|TRBD1|14
TGTGCCAGCAGCGTAAGAGACAGGGGCCACGAGCAGTACTTC
CASSVRDRGHEQYF
>TRBJ2-7|TRBV18|few|.|13
TGTGCCAGCTCACCCGCAGGGGTCGACGAGCAGTACTTC
CASSPAGVDEQYF
>TRBJ2-1|TRBV9|.|TRBD1|17
TGTGCCAGCAGCGTAGGGACCCGGGGACAGGGCTACAATGAGCAGTTCTTC
CASSVGTRGQGYNEQFF
>TRBJ1-2|TRBV5-4|.|.|11
TGTGCCAGTAGAGGGAACTATGGCTACACCTTC
CASRGNYGYTF
>TRBJ1-1|TRBV4-3|.|.|13
TGCGCCAGCAGCCAAGATTGGCAGGGTGAAGCTTTCTTT
CASSQDWQGEAFF
>TRBJ2-6|TRBV9|.|.|16
TGTGCCAGCAGCGTAGGTTCAGTCACTGGGGCCAACGTCCTGACTTTC
CASSVGSVTGANVLTF
>TRBJ1-6|TRBV28|few|.|16
TGTGCCAGCAGTATCACCTCCCGGGGGAGGAATTCACCCCTCCACTTT
CASSITSRGRNSPLHF
>TRBJ2-7|TRBV11-2|.|.|12
TGTGCCAGCAGCTTCTATCGGTACGAGCAGTACTTC
CASSFYRYEQYF
>TRBJ1-1|TRBV27|.|.|13
TGTGCCAGCAGTTTGGGGCAGAACACTGAAGCTTTCTTT
CASSLGQNTEAFF
>TRBJ2-7|TRBV7-2|.|TRBD1|15
TGTGCCAGCAGCCCCAACGTGAACAGGGGCCACGAGCAGTACTTC
CASSPNVNRGHEQYF
>TRBJ1-6|TRBV30|.|TRBD1|12
TGTGCCTGGGAAGGGGGCGGGTCACCCCTCCACTTT
CAWEGGGSPLHF
>TRBJ1-2|TRBV30|once|TRBD1|12
TGTGCCAGACAGGGACTGTTGGAAGGCTACACCTTC
CARQGLLEGYTF
>TRBJ1-5|TRBV19|.|.|16
TGTGCCAGTAGTAGGTGGGCCGGAGGTAGCAATCAGCCCCAGCATTTT
CASSRWAGGSNQPQHF
>TRBJ1-5|TRBV21-1|.|.|14
TGTGCCAGCAGCACAGGGCTTGGCAATCAGCCCCAGCATTTT
CASSTGLGNQPQHF
>TRBJ2-6|TRBV27|.|TRBD2|13
TGTGCCAGCAGTTTACGGGAGGGTAACGTCCTGACTTTC
CASSLREGNVLTF
>TRBJ2-3|TRBV5-5|.|.|14
TGTGCCAGCAGCACCGGGATGGGCACAGATACGCAGTATTTT
CASSTGMGTDTQYF
>TRBJ1-1|TRBV28|few|.|15
TGTGCCAGCAGTTCTCGGCGTTGGTCGGGTACTGAAGCTTTCTTT
CASSSRRWSGTEAFF
>TRBJ2-2|TRBV27|.|.|14
TGTGCCAGCAGAAAGGGGCGGAACACCGGGGAGCTGTTTTTT
CASRKGRNTGELFF
>TRBJ1-1|TRBV5-1|.|.|13
TGCGCCAGCAGCAGTACAGATAACACTGAAGCTTTCTTT
CASSSTDNTEAFF
>TRBJ1-4|TRBV28|.|.|14
TGTGCCAGCAGTAATCAACAGAGAAATGAAAAACTGTTTTTT
CASSNQQRNEKLFF
>TRBJ1-6|TRBV6-5|.|.|14
TGTGCCAGCAGTCAGGGCTTCTATAATTCACCCCTCCACTTT
CASSQGFYNSPLHF
>TRBJ1-2|TRBV5-4|.|.|12
TGTGCCAGCAGTTCTACCCACTATGGCTACACCTTC
CASSSTHYGYTF
>TRBJ1-5|TRBV5-6|large|TRBD1|15
TGTGCCAGCAGCGTCACAGGGGGAGACAATCAGCCCCAGCATTTT
CASSVTGGDNQPQHF
>TRBJ2-3|TRBV6-6|few|TRBD2|14
TGTGCCAGCATCGGCGGGGGGGGCACAGATACGCAGTATTTT
CASIGGGGTDTQYF
>TRBJ1-1|TRBV19|.|.|13
TGTGCCAGTATGGGGGGTCTTAACACTGAAGCTTTCTTT
CASMGGLNTEAFF
>TRBJ1-3|TRBV18|few|.|16
TGTGCCAGCTCACCACGACCGACAGGATATGGAAACACCATATATTTT
CASSPRPTGYGNTIYF
>TRBJ2-1|TRBV6-5|.|.|14
TGTGCCAGCAGAAGACTAAACTCCTACAATGAGCAGTTCTTC
CASRRLNSYNEQFF
>TRBJ1-1|TRBV15|once|TRBD1|15
TGTGCCACCAGCAGGCTCAGGGGACAGCACACTGAAGCTTTCTTT
CATSRLRGQHTEAFF
>TRBJ2-3|TRBV10-1|.|.|13
TGCGCCACCCAGGGAGGCGGCACAGATACGCAGTATTTT
CATQGGGTDTQYF
>TRBJ2-2|TRBV9|.|TRBD2|16
TGTGCCAGCAGCGTAGCACTAGCGATGAACACCGGGGAGCTGTTTTTT
CASSVALAMNTGELFF
>TRBJ1-6|TRBV6-5|.|TRBD1|14
TGTGCCAGCAGCATACAGGGGAGTAATTCACCCCTCCACTTT
CASSIQGSNSPLHF
>TRBJ1-6|TRBV14|.|.|12
TGTGCCAGCAGCCAACCTTCTTCACCCCTCCACTTT
CASSQPSSPLHF
>TRBJ2-7|TRBV20-1|.|.|11
TGCAGTGCCCCGAGTCTGGGCAGAGGGTCCTTC
CSAPSLGRGSF
>TRBJ2-2|TRBV30|.|.|16
TGTGCCTGGAGTGTACCTGGACAGCCTTACACCGGGGAGCTGTTTTTT
CAWSVPGQPYTGELFF
>TRBJ2-5|TRBV28|.|.|15
TGTGCCAGCAGTTTTCCCGGGGATCTCCAAGAGACCCAGTACTTC
CASSFPGDLQETQYF
>TRBJ2-7|TRBV30|.|.|12
TGTGCCTGGAGTGTACTAGGGGGTAAGCAGTACTTC
CAWSVLGGKQYF
>TRBJ2-3|TRBV11-2|once|TRBD2|14
TGTGCCAGCAGCTTAGAAGATAAGGCTAGCGGAAAGTATTTT
CASSLEDKASGKYF
>TRBJ2-1|TRBV4-1|.|TRBD1|15
TGCGCCAGCAGCCAAGATGGGACAGGAGGGGAGGAGCAGTTCTTC
CASSQDGTGGEEQFF
>TRBJ2-2|TRBV7-6|few|TRBD1|17
TGTGCCAGCAGCTTTTCCGGGACAGGGGTAAACACCGGGGAGCTGTTTTTT
CASSFSGTGVNTGELFF
>TRBJ2-2|TRBV7-9|.|TRBD1|14
TGTGCCAGCAGCCCTGGGACAGGCACCGGGGAGCTGTTTTTT
CASSPGTGTGELFF